The present entry profiles one T cell receptor (beta chain) with its context. Its antigen is currently unknown. Per germline, CDR1 SGHRS and CDR2 YFSETQ. The CDR3 spans 17 residues. V shed 1 base and J shed 2 bases, with 15 bases lying between them. TCR alpha and TCR beta cDNA libraries with sample barcodes and UMIs came from 5'RACE using constant-segment primers. TCRdb re-derived calls from the 5' RACE reads in MiXCR, one entry per CDR3 protein. The sample has almost 350,000 distinct CDR3 sequences, approximately 22% seen once. The data derive from a study of T-cell memory formation after mild COVID-19. Study outcomes and limitations: CD4+ contracting clones were found mainly in CM and EM, and CD8+ ones in EMRA. Whether second-wave clones peaking at day 37 were SARS-CoV-2 specific went unconfirmed. Memory from before infection featured some responding clones, which suggests cross-reactive memory joined.

The specimen was PBMCs or a T cell subset sorted from them (not recorded which). The sequence was obtained from a young man who had mild COVID-19 (a few samples of this study predate the infection). Cell type and time point are not known. The chain uses TRBV5-1 and TRBJ2-2; D gene ambiguous. CDR3 sequence (DNA): TGCGCCAGCAGCTTGAAACACTGGACCTCTAACACCGGGGAGCTGTTTTTT. It encodes CASSLKHWTSNTGELFF.